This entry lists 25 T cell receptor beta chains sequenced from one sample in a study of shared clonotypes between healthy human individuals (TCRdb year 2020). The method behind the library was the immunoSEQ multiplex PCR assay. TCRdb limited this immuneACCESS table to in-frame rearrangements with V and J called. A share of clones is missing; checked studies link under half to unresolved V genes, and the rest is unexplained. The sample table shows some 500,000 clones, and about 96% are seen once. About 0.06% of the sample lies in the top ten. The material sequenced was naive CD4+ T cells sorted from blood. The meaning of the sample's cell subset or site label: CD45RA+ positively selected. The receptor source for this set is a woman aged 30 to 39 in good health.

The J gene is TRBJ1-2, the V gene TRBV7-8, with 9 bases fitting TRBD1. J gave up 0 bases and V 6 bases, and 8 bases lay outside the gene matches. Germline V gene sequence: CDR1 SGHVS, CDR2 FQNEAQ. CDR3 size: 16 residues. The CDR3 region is CASSQDRGFANYGYTF. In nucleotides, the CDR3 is TGTGCCAGCAGTCAGGACAGGGGCTTCGCTAACTATGGCTACACCTTC. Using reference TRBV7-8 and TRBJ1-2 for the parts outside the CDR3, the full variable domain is GAGVSQSPRYKVAKRGQDVALRCDPISGHVSLFWYQQALGQGPEFLTYFQNEAQLDKSGLPSDRFFAERPEGSVSTLKIQRTQQEDSAVYLCASSQDRGFANYGYTFGSGTRLTVV.

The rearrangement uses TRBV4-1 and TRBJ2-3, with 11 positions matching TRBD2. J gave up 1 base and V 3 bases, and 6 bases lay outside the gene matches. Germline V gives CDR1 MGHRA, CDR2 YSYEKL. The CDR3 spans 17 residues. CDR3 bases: TGCGCCAGCAGCCATAATCCGGGACTAGCGGGCACAGATACGCAGTATTTT. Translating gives CASSHNPGLAGTDTQYF.

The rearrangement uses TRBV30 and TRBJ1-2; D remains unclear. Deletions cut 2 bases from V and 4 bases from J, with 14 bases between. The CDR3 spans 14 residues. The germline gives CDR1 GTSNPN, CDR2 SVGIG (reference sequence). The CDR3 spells CAWSPTGRLYGYTF. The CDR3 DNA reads TGTGCCTGGAGTCCGACCGGACGTCTCTATGGCTACACCTTC.

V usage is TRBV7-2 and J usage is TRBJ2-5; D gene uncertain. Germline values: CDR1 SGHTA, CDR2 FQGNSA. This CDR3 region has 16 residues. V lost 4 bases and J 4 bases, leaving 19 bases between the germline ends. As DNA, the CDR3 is TGTGCCAGCAGCTCGACCATCGGAAGATTAGGAGAGACCCAGTACTTC. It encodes CASSSTIGRLGETQYF.

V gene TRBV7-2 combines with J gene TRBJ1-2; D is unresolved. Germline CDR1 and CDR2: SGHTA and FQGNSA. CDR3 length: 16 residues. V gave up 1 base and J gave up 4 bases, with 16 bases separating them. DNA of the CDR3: TGTGCCAGCAGCTTAGTCTTTGCGGGGTACGGCTATGGCTACACCTTC. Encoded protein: CASSLVFAGYGYGYTF.

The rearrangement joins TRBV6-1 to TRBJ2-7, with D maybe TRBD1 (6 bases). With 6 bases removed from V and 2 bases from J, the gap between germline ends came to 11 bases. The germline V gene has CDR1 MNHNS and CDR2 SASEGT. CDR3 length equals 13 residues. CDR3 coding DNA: TGTGCCAGCAGAGAAACAGGGCCCTACGAGCAGTACTTC. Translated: CASRETGPYEQYF.

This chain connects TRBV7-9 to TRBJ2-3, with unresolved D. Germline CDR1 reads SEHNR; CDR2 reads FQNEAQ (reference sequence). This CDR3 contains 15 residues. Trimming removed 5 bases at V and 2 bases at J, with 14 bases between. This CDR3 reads CASSPISANTDTQYF. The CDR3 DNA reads TGTGCCAGCAGCCCTATAAGCGCTAACACAGATACGCAGTATTTT.

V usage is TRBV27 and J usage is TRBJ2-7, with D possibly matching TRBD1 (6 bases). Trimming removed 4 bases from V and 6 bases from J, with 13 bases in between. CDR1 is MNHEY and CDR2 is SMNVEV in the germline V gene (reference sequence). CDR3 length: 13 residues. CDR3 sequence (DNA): TGTGCCAGCAGTTCGAGGGGGTGGGGCGAGCAGTACTTC. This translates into CASSSRGWGEQYF.

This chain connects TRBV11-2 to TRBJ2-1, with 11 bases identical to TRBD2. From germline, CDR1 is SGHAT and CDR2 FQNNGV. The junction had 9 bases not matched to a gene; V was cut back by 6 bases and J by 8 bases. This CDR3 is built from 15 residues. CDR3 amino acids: CASRRTSGSRDEQFF. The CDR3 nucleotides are TGTGCCAGCAGGCGCACTAGCGGGAGCAGGGATGAGCAGTTCTTC. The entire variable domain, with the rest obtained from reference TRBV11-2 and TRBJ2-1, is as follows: EAGVAQSPRYKIIEKRQSVAFWCNPISGHATLYWYQQILGQGPKLLIQFQNNGVVDDSQLPKDRFSAERLKGVDSTLKIQPAKLEDSAVYLCASRRTSGSRDEQFFGPGTRLTVL.

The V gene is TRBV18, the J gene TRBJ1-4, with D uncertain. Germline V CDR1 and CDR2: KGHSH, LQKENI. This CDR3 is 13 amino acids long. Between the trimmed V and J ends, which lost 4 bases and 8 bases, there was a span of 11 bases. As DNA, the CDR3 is TGTGCCAGCTCACAGGCCGGAGAAGAAAAACTGTTTTTT. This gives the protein CASSQAGEEKLFF. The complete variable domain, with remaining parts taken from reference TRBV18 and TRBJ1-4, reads NAGVMQNPRHLVRRRGQEARLRCSPMKGHSHVYWYRQLPEEGLKFMVYLQKENIIDESGMPKERFSAEFPKEGPSILRIQQVVRGDSAAYFCASSQAGEEKLFFGSGTQLSVL.

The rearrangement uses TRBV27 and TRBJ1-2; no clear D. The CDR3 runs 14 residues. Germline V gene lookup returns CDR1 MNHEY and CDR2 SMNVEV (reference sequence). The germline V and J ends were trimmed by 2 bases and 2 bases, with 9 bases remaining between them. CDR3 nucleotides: TGTGCCAGCAGTTTACACGCAGTAAACTATGGCTACACCTTC. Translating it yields CASSLHAVNYGYTF.

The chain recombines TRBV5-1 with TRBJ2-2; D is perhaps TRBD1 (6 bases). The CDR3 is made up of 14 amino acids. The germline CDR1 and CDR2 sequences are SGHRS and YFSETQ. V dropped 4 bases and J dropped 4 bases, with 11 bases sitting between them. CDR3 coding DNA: TGCGCCAGCAGCATTGACAGGTTCACCGGGGAGCTGTTTTTT. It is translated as CASSIDRFTGELFF.

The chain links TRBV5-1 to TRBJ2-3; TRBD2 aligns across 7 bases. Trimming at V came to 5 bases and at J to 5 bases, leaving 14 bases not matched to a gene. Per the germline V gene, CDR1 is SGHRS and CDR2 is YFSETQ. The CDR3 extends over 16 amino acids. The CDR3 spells CASRDLLREVGDTQYF. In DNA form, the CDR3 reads TGCGCCAGCAGAGACCTCCTACGGGAGGTCGGAGATACGCAGTATTTT.

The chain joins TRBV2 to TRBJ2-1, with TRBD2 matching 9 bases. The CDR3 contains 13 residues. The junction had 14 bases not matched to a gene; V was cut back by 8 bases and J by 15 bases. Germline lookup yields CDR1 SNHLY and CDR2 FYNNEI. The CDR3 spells CASVSLREGRRFF. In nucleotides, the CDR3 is TGTGCCAGCGTCTCCCTGCGGGAGGGCCGAAGGTTCTTC. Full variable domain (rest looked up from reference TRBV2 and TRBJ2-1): EPEVTQTPSHQVTQMGQEVILRCVPISNHLYFYWYRQILGQKVEFLVSFYNNEISEKSEIFDDQFSVERPDGSNFTLKIRSTKLEDSAMYFCASVSLREGRRFFGPGTRLTVL.

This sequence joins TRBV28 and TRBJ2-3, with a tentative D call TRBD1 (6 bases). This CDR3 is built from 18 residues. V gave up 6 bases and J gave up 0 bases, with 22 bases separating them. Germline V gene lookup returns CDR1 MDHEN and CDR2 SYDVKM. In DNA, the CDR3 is TGTGCCAGCAGACGCAGCCCGGACAGCCCGTTTAGCACAGATACGCAGTATTTT. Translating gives CASRRSPDSPFSTDTQYF.

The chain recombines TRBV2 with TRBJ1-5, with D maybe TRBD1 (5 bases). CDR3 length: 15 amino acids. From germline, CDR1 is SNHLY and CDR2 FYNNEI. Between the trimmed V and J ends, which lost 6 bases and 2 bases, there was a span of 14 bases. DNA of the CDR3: TGTGCCAGCAGCTACGGGGGGTTTGGCAATCAGCCCCAGCATTTT. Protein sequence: CASSYGGFGNQPQHF.

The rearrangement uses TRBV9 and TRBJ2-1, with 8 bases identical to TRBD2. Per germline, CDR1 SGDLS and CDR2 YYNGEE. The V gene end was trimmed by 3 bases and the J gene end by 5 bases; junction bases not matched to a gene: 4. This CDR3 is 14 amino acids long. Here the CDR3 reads CASSDGLADNEQFF. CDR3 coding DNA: TGTGCCAGCAGCGACGGACTAGCAGACAATGAGCAGTTCTTC.

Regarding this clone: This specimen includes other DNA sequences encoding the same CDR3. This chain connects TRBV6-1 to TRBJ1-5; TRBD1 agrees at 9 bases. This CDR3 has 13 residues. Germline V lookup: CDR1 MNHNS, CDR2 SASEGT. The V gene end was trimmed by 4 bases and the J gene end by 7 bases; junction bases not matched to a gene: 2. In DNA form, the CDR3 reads TGTGCCAGCAGTGGACAGGGGGGACAGCCCCAGCATTTT. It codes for CASSGQGGQPQHF.

The CDR3 here is CASSRSGTGREKLFF. For the CDR3, the DNA is TGTGCCAGCAGTCGTTCCGGGACAGGGAGGGAAAAACTGTTTTTT. The gene calls are TRBV27 and TRBJ1-4; 9 positions agree with TRBD1. Unmatched junction bases numbered 9, after V lost 5 bases and J lost 8 bases. Per the germline V gene, CDR1 is MNHEY and CDR2 is SMNVEV (reference sequence). The CDR3 is made up of 15 amino acids.

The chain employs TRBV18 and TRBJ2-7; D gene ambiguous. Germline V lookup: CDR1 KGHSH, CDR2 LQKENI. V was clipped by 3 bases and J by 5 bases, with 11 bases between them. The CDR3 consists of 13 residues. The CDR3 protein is CASSPGITDEQYF. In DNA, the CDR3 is TGTGCCAGCTCACCGGGAATTACCGACGAGCAGTACTTC.

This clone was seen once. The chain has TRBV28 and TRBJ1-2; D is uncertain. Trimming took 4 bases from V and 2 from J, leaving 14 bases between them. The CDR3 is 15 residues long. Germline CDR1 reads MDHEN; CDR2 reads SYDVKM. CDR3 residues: CASSSLGLPNYGYTF. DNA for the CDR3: TGTGCCAGCAGTTCCTTAGGACTGCCCAACTATGGCTACACCTTC.

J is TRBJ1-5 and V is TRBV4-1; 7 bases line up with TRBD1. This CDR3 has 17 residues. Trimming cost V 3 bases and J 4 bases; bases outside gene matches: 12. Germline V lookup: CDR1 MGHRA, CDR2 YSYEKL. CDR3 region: CASSQYGRGEINQPQHF. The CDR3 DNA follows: TGCGCCAGCAGCCAGTACGGCAGGGGGGAAATAAATCAGCCCCAGCATTTT.

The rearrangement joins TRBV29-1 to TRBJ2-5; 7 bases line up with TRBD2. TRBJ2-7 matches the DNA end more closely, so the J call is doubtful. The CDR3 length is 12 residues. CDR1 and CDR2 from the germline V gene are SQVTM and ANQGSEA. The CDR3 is CSVAGGSDEQYF. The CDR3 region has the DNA TGCAGCGTTGCGGGCGGGAGCGACGAGCAGTACTTC.

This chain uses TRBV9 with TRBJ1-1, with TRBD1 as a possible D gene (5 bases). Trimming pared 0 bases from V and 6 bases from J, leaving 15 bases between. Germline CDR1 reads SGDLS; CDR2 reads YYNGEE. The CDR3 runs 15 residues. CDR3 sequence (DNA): TGTGCCAGCAGCGTAGCTACAGGTCCGTACGCTGAAGCTTTCTTT. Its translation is CASSVATGPYAEAFF.

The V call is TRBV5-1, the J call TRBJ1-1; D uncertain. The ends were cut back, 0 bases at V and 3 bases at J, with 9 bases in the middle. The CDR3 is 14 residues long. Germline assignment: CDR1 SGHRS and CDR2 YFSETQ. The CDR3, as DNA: TGCGCCAGCAGCTTGGCCGGGGTCTACACTGAAGCTTTCTTT. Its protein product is CASSLAGVYTEAFF. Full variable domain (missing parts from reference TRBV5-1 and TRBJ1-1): KAGVTQTPRYLIKTRGQQVTLSCSPISGHRSVSWYQQTPGQGLQFLFEYFSETQRNKGNFPGRFSGRQFSNSRSEMNVSTLELGDSALYLCASSLAGVYTEAFFGQGTRLTVV.